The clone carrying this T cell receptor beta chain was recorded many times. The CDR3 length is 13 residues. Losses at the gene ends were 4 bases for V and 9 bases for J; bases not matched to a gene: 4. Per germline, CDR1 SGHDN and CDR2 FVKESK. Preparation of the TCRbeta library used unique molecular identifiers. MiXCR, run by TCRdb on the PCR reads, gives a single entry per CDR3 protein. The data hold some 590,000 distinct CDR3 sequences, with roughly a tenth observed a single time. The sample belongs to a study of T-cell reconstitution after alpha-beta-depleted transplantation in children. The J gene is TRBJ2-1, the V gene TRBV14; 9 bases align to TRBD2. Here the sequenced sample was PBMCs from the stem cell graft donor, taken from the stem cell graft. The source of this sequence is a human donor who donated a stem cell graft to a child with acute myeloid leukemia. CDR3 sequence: CASSPTSGTEQFF. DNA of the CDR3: TGTGCCAGCAGCCCGACTAGCGGCACTGAGCAGTTCTTC.